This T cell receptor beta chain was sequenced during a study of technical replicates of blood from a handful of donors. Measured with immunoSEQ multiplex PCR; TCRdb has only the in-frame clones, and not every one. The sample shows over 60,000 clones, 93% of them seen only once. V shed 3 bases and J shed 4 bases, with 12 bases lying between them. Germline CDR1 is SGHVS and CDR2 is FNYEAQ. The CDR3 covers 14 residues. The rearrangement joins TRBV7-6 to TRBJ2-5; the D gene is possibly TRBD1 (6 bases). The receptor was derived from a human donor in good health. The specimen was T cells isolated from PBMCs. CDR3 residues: CASSLYGGGETQYF. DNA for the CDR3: TGTGCCAGCAGCTTGTATGGGGGCGGAGAGACCCAGTACTTC. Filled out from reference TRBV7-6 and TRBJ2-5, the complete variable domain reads GAGVSQSPRYKVTKRGQDVALRCDPISGHVSLYWYRQALGQGPEFLTYFNYEAQQDKSGLPNDRFSAERPEGSISTLTIQRTEQRDSAMYRCASSLYGGGETQYFGPGTRLLVL.